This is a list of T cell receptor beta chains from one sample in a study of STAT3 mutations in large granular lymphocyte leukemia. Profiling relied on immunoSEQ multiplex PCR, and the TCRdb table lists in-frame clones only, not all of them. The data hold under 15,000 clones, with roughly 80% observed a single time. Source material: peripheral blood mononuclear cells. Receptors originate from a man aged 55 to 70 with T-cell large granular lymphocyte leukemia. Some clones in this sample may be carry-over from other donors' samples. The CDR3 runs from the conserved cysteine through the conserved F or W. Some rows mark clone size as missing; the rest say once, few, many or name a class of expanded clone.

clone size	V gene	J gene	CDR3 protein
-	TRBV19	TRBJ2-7	CASSNEAGGGEQYF
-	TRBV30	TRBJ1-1	CAYHRGMNTEAFF
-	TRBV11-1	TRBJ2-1	CASSFVTSDYNEQFF
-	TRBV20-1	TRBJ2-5	CSHRTGETQYF
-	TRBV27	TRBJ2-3	CASRKSGSSTDTQYF
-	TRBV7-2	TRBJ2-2	CASRRDFRTGELFF
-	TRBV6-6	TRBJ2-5	CASSTPGLRGETQYF
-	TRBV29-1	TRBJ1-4	CSVDAGGNEKLFF
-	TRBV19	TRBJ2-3	CASGTDTQYF
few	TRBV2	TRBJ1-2	CASNSRMADYGYTF
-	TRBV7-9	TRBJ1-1	CASSSRTVGDGAFF
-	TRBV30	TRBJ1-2	CAWRGGARGYTF
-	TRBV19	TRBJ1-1	CASIGDMNTEAFF
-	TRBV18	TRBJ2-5	CASSPTRQGGETQYF
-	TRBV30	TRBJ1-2	CSLFELYGYTF
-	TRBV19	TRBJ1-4	CASTTGGEKLFF
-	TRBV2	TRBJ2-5	CASRPDFEETQYF
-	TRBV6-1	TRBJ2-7	CASSGWDRGHGEQYF
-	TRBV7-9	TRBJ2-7	CASSLDLGGYEQYF
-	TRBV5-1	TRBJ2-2	CASSTTGGSGELFF